Listed here are 26 T cell receptor beta chains from one sample, sequenced in a study of T cells in Graves' hyperthyroidism and ophthalmopathy. Template material for amplifying TCR beta CDR3 regions consisted of RNA transcripts. The HTBI primer set served for first-round RT-PCR of the TCR CDR3. TCRdb re-analysed the multiplex PCR reads in MiXCR, keeping a single row per CDR3 protein. This sample carries some 360,000 distinct CDR3 sequences, around a sixth of them seen once, and the ten largest clones take roughly a sixth. Sequencing was done on a sample of blood. These receptors were obtained from a woman aged 40-49 years with Graves' ophthalmopathy.

This clonotype appeared many times. This rearrangement joins TRBV6-2 or TRBV6-3 to TRBJ1-5; D gene uncertain. Trimming removed 11 bases from V and 0 bases from J, with 14 bases in between. CDR3 size: 14 residues. Looked up from germline, CDR1 is MNHEY and CDR2 is SVGEGT. The CDR3 DNA reads as TGTGCCGTCCACCCCCAAAATAGCAATCAGCCCCAGCATTTT. Amino acid sequence: CAVHPQNSNQPQHF.

This clonotype was detected ten times or more. The rearrangement uses TRBV30 and TRBJ2-2; D remains ambiguous. The CDR3 extends over 14 amino acids. CDR1 is GTSNPN and CDR2 is SVGIG in the germline V gene (reference sequence). The V and J ends lost 0 bases and 7 bases respectively, with 12 bases between them. The CDR3 region is CAWSVPPTDGELFF. In DNA form, the CDR3 reads TGTGCCTGGAGTGTACCTCCCACGGACGGGGAGCTGTTTTTT.

CDR3 nucleotide sequence: TGCAGTGCTAGAAAAGGGCTAGGGGAAACTGAAGCTTTCTTT. As protein: CSARKGLGETEAFF. The rearrangement links TRBV20-1 to TRBJ1-1, with a weak D call TRBD1 (5 bases). Germline V gives CDR1 DFQATT, CDR2 SNEGSKA (reference sequence). With 2 bases removed from V and 5 bases from J, the gap between germline ends came to 15 bases. The CDR3 spans 14 residues.

The count of this clonotype is one. With a much larger clone just one base away, this may be a read error. The chain links TRBV3-1 to TRBJ1-1; D gene unclear. The germline CDR1 and CDR2 sequences are LGHDT and YNNKEL (reference sequence). Trimming removed 2 bases at V and 4 bases at J, with 8 bases between. There are 13 residues in the CDR3. For the CDR3, the DNA is TGTGCCAGCAGCCAATTGCTTGCCACTGAAGCTTTCTTT. Translation gives CASSQLLATEAFF.

The table lists this clonotype with many counts. The chain is built from TRBV11-2 and TRBJ2-2, with 12 bases aligning to TRBD2. The V and J ends lost 2 bases and 6 bases, in that order; junction bases with no gene match: 4. The CDR3 spans 16 residues. Germline V gene lookup returns CDR1 SGHAT and CDR2 FQNNGV. CDR3 DNA: TGTGCCAGCAGCTTAAGACTAGCGGGAGTACCCGGGGAGCTGTTTTTT. This codes for CASSLRLAGVPGELFF.

This clonotype was detected many times. This sequence joins TRBV28 and TRBJ2-6; 11 bases map to TRBD2. CDR1 and CDR2 from the germline V gene are MDHEN and SYDVKM. With 2 bases clipped from V and 0 bases from J, the junction kept 6 bases outside the gene matches. The CDR3 is 19 residues long. CDR3 residues: CASSLPGLADPSGANVLTF. DNA for the CDR3: TGTGCCAGCAGTTTACCGGGACTAGCGGACCCCTCTGGGGCCAACGTCCTGACTTTC.

The J gene is TRBJ2-7, the V gene TRBV20-1; TRBD2 aligns across 11 bases. Looked up from germline, CDR1 is DFQATT and CDR2 is SNEGSKA (reference sequence). The CDR3 has 19 amino acids. The ends lost 4 bases at V and 0 bases at J; junction bases unmatched: 17. DNA of the CDR3: TGCAGTGCTAACCGAAAGATAGGGACTAGCGGTGAAAGCTCCTACGAGCAGTACTTC. Amino acids: CSANRKIGTSGESSYEQYF.

This rearrangement joins TRBV24-1 to TRBJ2-7, with 9 bases aligning to TRBD1. Germline V lookup: CDR1 KGHDR, CDR2 SFDVKD. The CDR3 loop spans 14 amino acids. V lost 5 bases and J lost 3; bases outside the gene matches: 4. The CDR3 nucleotides are TGTGCCACCAGTGGGGGACAGGGAAACTACGAGCAGTACTTC. Translating gives CATSGGQGNYEQYF.

This clonotype appeared many times. The V gene is TRBV28, the J gene TRBJ2-5; TRBD1 matches at 9 bases. The CDR3 runs to 19 residues. The germline V gene encodes CDR1 MDHEN and CDR2 SYDVKM. The junction had 16 bases not matched to a gene; V was cut back by 1 base and J by 4 bases. DNA for the CDR3: TGTGCCAGCAGTTTATTCGAAGGCCCAAGGACAGGGGCGACAGAGACCCAGTACTTC. Its protein product is CASSLFEGPRTGATETQYF.

This clonotype was seen repeatedly, ten times or more. The V call is TRBV30, the J call TRBJ1-2; D gene unclear. The germline V and J ends were trimmed by 2 bases and 6 bases, with 7 bases remaining between them. Germline V gene sequence: CDR1 GTSNPN, CDR2 SVGIG (reference sequence). The CDR3 has 11 residues. For the CDR3, the DNA is TGTGCCTGGAGTCGGCAAGATGGCTACACCTTC. It is translated as CAWSRQDGYTF.

Ten or more counts support this clonotype. The V call is TRBV6-1, the J call TRBJ1-1; maybe TRBD1 (6 bases). The CDR3 runs to 12 residues. Between the trimmed V and J ends, which lost 6 bases and 4 bases, there was a span of 9 bases. Per germline, CDR1 MNHNS and CDR2 SASEGT. CDR3 in DNA: TGTGCCAGCAGGGGGGCGAGCACTGAAGCTTTCTTT. It yields the protein CASRGASTEAFF.

This clonotype was found many times. The chain couples TRBV7-3 to TRBJ1-1; D unresolved. This CDR3 is 13 amino acids long. The ends were cut back, 3 bases at V and 8 bases at J, with 13 bases in the middle. Germline values: CDR1 SGHTA, CDR2 FQGTGA. The CDR3 loop reads CASSFTSGSEAFF. The DNA for the CDR3 is TGTGCCAGCAGCTTTACTTCAGGATCCGAAGCTTTCTTT.

In its sample, this clonotype was seen many times. V and J are TRBV6-2 or TRBV6-3 and TRBJ2-7; possibly TRBD2 for D (6 bases). Germline-derived CDR1 and CDR2 are MNHEY and SVGEGT. With 4 bases removed from V and 3 bases from J, the gap between germline ends came to 13 bases. The CDR3 is made up of 14 amino acids. This CDR3 reads CASSLPGLIYEQYF. CDR3 nucleotides: TGTGCCAGCAGTTTACCGGGACTGATCTACGAGCAGTACTTC.

This clonotype was picked up many times. The chain carries TRBV20-1 and TRBJ2-5; TRBD2 matches at 7 bases. The CDR3 loop spans 13 amino acids. Germline V gene data show CDR1 as DFQATT and CDR2 as SNEGSKA (reference sequence). CDR3 DNA sequence: TGCAGCACCCTTGGCGGGAGCTCTGAGACCCAGTACTTC. It yields the protein CSTLGGSSETQYF.

Ten or more counts support this clonotype. The chain recombines TRBV5-1 with TRBJ1-6; no clear D gene. Trimming took 4 bases from V and 9 from J, leaving 14 bases between them. Germline-derived CDR1 and CDR2 are SGHRS and YFSETQ. The CDR3 is 14 amino acids. The CDR3 nucleotides are TGCGCCAGCAGCAAAGAAGGAGCGGGTTCACCCCTCCACTTT. The encoded protein is CASSKEGAGSPLHF.

A remark on this clonotype: This sequence may be a read error, since a much larger clone differs from it by one base. The chain has TRBV4-1 and TRBJ2-5; D remains unclear. This CDR3 is 13 amino acids long. Germline CDR1 MGHRA, CDR2 YSYEKL. Written as DNA, the CDR3 is TGCGCCAGCAGCCAAGTAGTACAAGAGACCCAGCACTTC. It translates to CASSQVVQETQHF.

In this sample, this clonotype turned up many times. The rearrangement joins TRBV6-5 to TRBJ2-2; D ambiguous. There are 13 residues in the CDR3. Trimming removed 6 bases at V and 2 bases at J, with 7 bases between. The V gene's germline CDR1 is MNHEY and CDR2 SVGAGI. The CDR3: CASRPINTGELFF. In nucleotides, the CDR3 is TGTGCCAGCAGACCAATTAACACCGGGGAGCTGTTTTTT.

This clonotype was seen many times. This chain joins TRBV15 and TRBJ2-2; 8 nucleotides agree with TRBD2. The trim removed 5 bases at V and 7 bases at J, leaving 9 bases unmatched. The germline V gene encodes CDR1 LNHNV and CDR2 YYDKDF (reference sequence). The CDR3 contains 15 residues. CDR3 nucleotides: TGTGCCACCAGCGGCGGACTAGCCGGCAGCGGGGAGCTGTTTTTT. As protein: CATSGGLAGSGELFF.

This clonotype was observed many times. The chain employs TRBV10-2 and TRBJ2-7; D gene ambiguous. Germline assignment: CDR1 WSHSY and CDR2 SAAADI. V was pared by 1 base and J by 0 bases, with 4 bases between. The CDR3 has 13 residues. The CDR3 here is CASSEYSSYEQYF. Here the CDR3 DNA reads TGCGCCAGCAGTGAGTATAGCTCCTACGAGCAGTACTTC.

Ten or more counts support this clonotype. This chain links TRBV18 with TRBJ1-3; D gene ambiguous. CDR1 is KGHSH, CDR2 LQKENI, per germline. This CDR3 is built from 13 residues. Trimming shortened V by 8 bases and J by 2 bases, and 10 bases separated the two germline ends. This chain's CDR3 is CASSTSPGNTIYF. DNA of the CDR3: TGTGCCAGCAGCACGTCGCCTGGAAACACCATATATTTT.

The sample holds many counts of this clonotype. This chain joins TRBV11-2 and TRBJ2-7, with TRBD1 as a possible D gene (6 bases). Per the germline V gene, CDR1 is SGHAT and CDR2 is FQNNGV. The CDR3 is made up of 12 amino acids. V lost 5 bases, J lost 4 bases, and 9 bases lay in between. DNA for the CDR3: TGTGCCAGCAGCGTTCAGGGGTACGAGCAGTACTTC. This translates into CASSVQGYEQYF.

J is TRBJ2-5 and V is TRBV15; the D gene is possibly TRBD2 (6 bases). Looked up from germline, CDR1 is LNHNV and CDR2 is YYDKDF (reference sequence). This CDR3 is 16 amino acids long. Trimming removed 6 bases at V and 5 bases at J, with 22 bases between. The CDR3 here is CATRTPGVPFGETQYF. CDR3 in DNA: TGTGCCACCAGAACGCCGGGGGTCCCCTTCGGGGAGACCCAGTACTTC.

Ten or more counts support this clonotype. The J gene is TRBJ1-1, the V gene TRBV20-1, with D perhaps matching TRBD1 (5 bases). The V end lost 6 bases, the J end lost 2 bases, and 16 bases lay between the germline ends. CDR3 size: 14 residues. The germline gives CDR1 DFQATT, CDR2 SNEGSKA (reference sequence). The CDR3 here is CSASLGDPNTEAFF. CDR3 DNA sequence: TGCAGTGCCTCGCTAGGGGACCCCAACACTGAAGCTTTCTTT.

This clonotype was seen repeatedly, ten times or more. The CDR3 bases are TGTGCCAGTCGGGCGCCCGGGGAGCTGTTTTTT. Protein: CASRAPGELFF. The chain couples TRBV28 to TRBJ2-2; no reliable D call. The CDR3 contains 11 residues. From germline, CDR1 is MDHEN and CDR2 SYDVKM. The V end lost 9 bases, the J end lost 6 bases, and 8 bases lay between the germline ends.

This clonotype has a count of ten or more. The chain links TRBV20-1 to TRBJ2-7, with D perhaps TRBD1 or TRBD2 (5 bases each). CDR1 is DFQATT, CDR2 SNEGSKA, per germline (reference sequence). Trimming took off 1 base at V and 2 bases at J, with 24 bases between the two ends. This CDR3 spans 18 amino acids. CDR3 region: CSARGSESYRDLTYEQYF. DNA for the CDR3: TGCAGTGCTAGAGGTTCCGAATCCTACCGGGACCTTACCTACGAGCAGTACTTC.

Ten or more counts support this clonotype. J is TRBJ2-7 and V is TRBV12-3 or TRBV12-4, with D maybe TRBD2 (6 bases). The V end was cut by 7 bases, the J end by 2 bases, with 12 bases between. This CDR3 region has 13 residues. The CDR3 coding sequence is TGTGCCAGCAAAGGAGGGAGTCCCTACGAGCAGTACTTC. It encodes CASKGGSPYEQYF.